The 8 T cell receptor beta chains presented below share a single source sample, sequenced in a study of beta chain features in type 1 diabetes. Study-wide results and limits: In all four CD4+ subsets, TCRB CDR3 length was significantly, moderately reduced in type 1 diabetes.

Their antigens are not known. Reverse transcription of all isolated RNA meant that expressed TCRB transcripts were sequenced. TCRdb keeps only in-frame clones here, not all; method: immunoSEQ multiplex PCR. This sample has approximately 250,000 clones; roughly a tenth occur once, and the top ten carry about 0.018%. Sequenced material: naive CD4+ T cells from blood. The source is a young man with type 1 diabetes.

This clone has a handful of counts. The CDR3 loop reads CASSPEVTGELFF. CDR3 DNA sequence: TGTGCCAGCAGCCCTGAGGTTACCGGGGAGCTGTTTTTT. V gene TRBV2 combines with J gene TRBJ2-2; no clear D. Trimming removed 6 bases from V and 5 bases from J, with 10 bases in between. The CDR3 has 13 residues. Germline V gene lookup returns CDR1 SNHLY and CDR2 FYNNEI.

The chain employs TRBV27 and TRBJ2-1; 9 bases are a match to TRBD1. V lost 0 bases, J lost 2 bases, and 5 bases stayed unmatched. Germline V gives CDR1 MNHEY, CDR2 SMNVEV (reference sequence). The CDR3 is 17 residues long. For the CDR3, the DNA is TGTGCCAGCAGTTTATCGGGGGACAGGGTAACCTACAATGAGCAGTTCTTC. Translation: CASSLSGDRVTYNEQFF.

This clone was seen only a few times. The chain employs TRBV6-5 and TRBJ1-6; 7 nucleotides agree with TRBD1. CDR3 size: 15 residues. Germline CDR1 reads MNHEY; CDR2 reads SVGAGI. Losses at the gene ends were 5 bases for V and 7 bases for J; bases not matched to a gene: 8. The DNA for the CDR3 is TGTGCCAGCAGTCGAGCGGACAGGTCGAATTCACCCCTCCACTTT. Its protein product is CASSRADRSNSPLHF.

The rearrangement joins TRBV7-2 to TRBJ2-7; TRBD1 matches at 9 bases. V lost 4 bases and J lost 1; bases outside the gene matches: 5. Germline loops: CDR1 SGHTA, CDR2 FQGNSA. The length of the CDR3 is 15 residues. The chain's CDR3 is CASSSRDRVSYEQYF. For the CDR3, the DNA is TGTGCCAGCAGCTCTCGGGACAGGGTTTCCTACGAGCAGTACTTC.

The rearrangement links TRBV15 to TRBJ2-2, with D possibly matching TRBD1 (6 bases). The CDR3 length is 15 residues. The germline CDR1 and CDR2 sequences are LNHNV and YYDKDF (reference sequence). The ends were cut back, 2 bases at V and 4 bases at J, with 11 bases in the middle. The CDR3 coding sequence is TGTGCCACCAGCAGACCGACAGGCACCACCGGGGAGCTGTTTTTT. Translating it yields CATSRPTGTTGELFF.

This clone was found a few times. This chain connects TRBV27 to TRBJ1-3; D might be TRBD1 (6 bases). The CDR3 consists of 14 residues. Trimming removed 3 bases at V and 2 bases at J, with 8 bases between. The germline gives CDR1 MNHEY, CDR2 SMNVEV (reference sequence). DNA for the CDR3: TGTGCCAGCAGTTTCAGGGGTACTGGAAACACCATATATTTT. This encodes CASSFRGTGNTIYF.

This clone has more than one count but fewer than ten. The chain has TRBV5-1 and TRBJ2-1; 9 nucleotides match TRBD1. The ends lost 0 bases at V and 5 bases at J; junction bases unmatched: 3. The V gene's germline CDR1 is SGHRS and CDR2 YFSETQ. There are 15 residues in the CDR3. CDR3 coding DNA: TGCGCCAGCAGCTTGGACAGGGGGCTTGACAATGAGCAGTTCTTC. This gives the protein CASSLDRGLDNEQFF.

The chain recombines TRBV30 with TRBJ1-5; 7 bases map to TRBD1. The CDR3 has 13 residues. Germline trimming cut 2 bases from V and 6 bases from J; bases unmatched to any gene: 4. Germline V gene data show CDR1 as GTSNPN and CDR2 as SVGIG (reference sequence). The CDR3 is CAWSTGEGQPQHF. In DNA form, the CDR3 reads TGTGCCTGGAGTACAGGGGAAGGTCAGCCCCAGCATTTT.